Listed below are T cell receptor beta chains from one sample, sequenced in a study of shared clonotypes between healthy human individuals. The repertoire was sequenced with immunoSEQ multiplex PCR; TCRdb's copy has only in-frame clones and lacks some. The sample consists of around 500,000 clones, over 60% of them appearing once. Sequencing was performed on PBMCs. The receptors come from a woman between 40 and 50 years old in good health. Some clones in this sample may be carry-over from other donors' samples. CDR3s include the opening cysteine and the closing phenylalanine or tryptophan. The D gene is left open where the match is weak. Rows give clone size only sometimes, using once, few, many, or a class for an expanded clone.

clone size	D gene	V gene	J gene	CDR3 DNA	CDR3 protein
-	TRBD1	TRBV5-1	TRBJ2-5	TGCGCCAGCAGCGACCCGGGACAGGGTGGGGAGACCCAGTACTTC	CASSDPGQGGETQYF
-	-	TRBV7-9	TRBJ2-7	TGTGCCAGCAGCTTTTCCGGGAGTGGTTCCTACGAGCAGTACTTC	CASSFSGSGSYEQYF
-	TRBD2	TRBV4-2	TRBJ2-7	TGTGCCAGCAGCCACGGAAGGACTAGCGGGAGGATTTCCTACGAGCAGTACTTC	CASSHGRTSGRISYEQYF
-	TRBD2	TRBV28	TRBJ2-7	TGTGCCAGCAGTTCGCTAGCGGGCAGGAGCTCCTACGAGCAGTACTTC	CASSSLAGRSSYEQYF
few	TRBD1	TRBV4-2	TRBJ1-4	TGTGCCAGCAGCCAAGATGCCTTGGCAGGGGGGCCTTATAATGAAAAACTGTTTTTT	CASSQDALAGGPYNEKLFF
-	-	TRBV11-2	TRBJ2-1	TGTGCCAGCAGCTTTCGGTTTGGCGACTACTCCTACAATGAGCAGTTCTTC	CASSFRFGDYSYNEQFF
-	-	TRBV30	TRBJ2-7	TGTGCCTGGAGTGTAGGCCAGTCCTACGAGCAGTACTTC	CAWSVGQSYEQYF
few	TRBD1	TRBV2	TRBJ1-1	TGTGCCAGCAACTGGGACAGCTTAGGGGGAGCTTTCTTT	CASNWDSLGGAFF
-	-	TRBV27	TRBJ2-1	TGTGCCAGCAGTTTCTTTGGACCGCACAATGAGCAGTTCTTC	CASSFFGPHNEQFF
-	-	TRBV19	TRBJ2-3	TGTGCCAGTAGTATAGCGTGGCAGGGTTACAGCACAGATACGCAGTATTTT	CASSIAWQGYSTDTQYF
-	TRBD2	TRBV19	TRBJ2-3	TGTGCCAGTAGTATAGCCCGGACTAGTCGCACAGATACGCAGTATTTT	CASSIARTSRTDTQYF
-	-	TRBV28	TRBJ2-7	TGTGCCAGCAGTGCGCCACAGGGATTCTACGAGCAGTACTTC	CASSAPQGFYEQYF
-	-	TRBV7-2	TRBJ2-5	TGTGCCAGCAGCCCCTCTTTTGGAGGGACCCAACAAGAGACCCAGTACTTC	CASSPSFGGTQQETQYF